One sample yielded the 18 T cell receptor beta chains listed below, sequenced in a study of shared clonotypes between healthy human individuals. Sequenced by immunoSEQ multiplex PCR; TCRdb stores in-frame clones only, minus some. Of over 2 million clones in the sample, approximately 95% were seen once. Sequencing used naive CD4+ T cells sorted from blood. Subset of the sample: CD45RA+ positively selected. The origin of the receptors is a man younger than 30 in good health.

The CDR3 nucleotides read TGTGCCAGCTCCCTACGGGAAAACTATGGCTACACCTTC. Translation: CASSLRENYGYTF. This sequence joins TRBV18 and TRBJ1-2, with D unclear. Germline V CDR1 and CDR2: KGHSH, LQKENI. The CDR3 spans 13 residues. V lost 6 bases and J lost 2, with 10 bases in between.

The gene calls are TRBV11-2 and TRBJ2-7; the D gene could be TRBD1 or TRBD2 (5 bases each). The CDR3 covers 18 residues. The germline V and J ends were trimmed by 5 bases and 2 bases, with 25 bases remaining between them. The germline V gene has CDR1 SGHAT and CDR2 FQNNGV. The CDR3: CASSHFYFGGGTTYEQYF. The CDR3 DNA follows: TGTGCCAGCAGCCACTTCTATTTTGGGGGTGGAACTACCTACGAGCAGTACTTC.

This chain uses TRBV18 with TRBJ1-3; TRBD1 agrees at 9 bases. The J segment lost 8 bases and the V segment lost 2 bases, leaving 7 bases of the junction unmatched. In germline, CDR1 is KGHSH, CDR2 LQKENI. The CDR3 spans 15 residues. The CDR3 here is CASSPAGTGTDTIYF. CDR3 bases: TGTGCCAGCTCACCAGCCGGGACAGGGACCGACACCATATATTTT.

CDR3 residues: CASSNLGPGELFF. In DNA form, the CDR3 reads TGTGCCAGCTCTAATCTAGGACCCGGGGAGCTGTTTTTT. This rearrangement joins TRBV18 to TRBJ2-2; D gene unclear. This CDR3 spans 13 amino acids. Per the germline V gene, CDR1 is KGHSH and CDR2 is LQKENI. V was pared by 6 bases and J by 6 bases, with 11 bases between.

This clone was found many times. The CDR3 here is CASSQGTGAVRYGYTF. In DNA form, the CDR3 reads TGCGCCAGCAGCCAGGGTACAGGGGCGGTTCGATATGGCTACACCTTC. This chain uses TRBV4-3 with TRBJ1-2; 7 bases line up with TRBD1. V dropped 3 bases and J dropped 5; count of bases not matched to a gene: 12. This CDR3 has 16 amino acids. Germline CDR1 LGHNA, CDR2 YSLEER.

The J gene is TRBJ2-3, the V gene TRBV2, with TRBD2 matching over 11 bases. J lost 3 bases, V lost 9 bases, and 8 bases had no gene match. Germline CDR1 SNHLY, CDR2 FYNNEI. There are 15 residues in the CDR3. The CDR3 loop is CARGLAGARTDTQYF. CDR3 sequence (DNA): TGTGCCAGAGGACTAGCGGGTGCAAGGACAGATACGCAGTATTTT.

V is TRBV27 and J is TRBJ1-2; possibly TRBD1 for D (5 bases). In germline, CDR1 is MNHEY, CDR2 SMNVEV (reference sequence). The CDR3 runs 13 residues. V lost 3 bases and J 8 bases, leaving 13 bases between the germline ends. In DNA, the CDR3 is TGTGCCAGCAGTTTTCAGGGTAGGGAGGGCTACACCTTC. It codes for CASSFQGREGYTF.

The chain has TRBV28 and TRBJ2-1; tentatively, D is TRBD1 or TRBD2 (5 bases each). Trimming took off 6 bases at V and 12 bases at J, with 12 bases between the two ends. The CDR3 length is 11 residues. Germline CDR1 reads MDHEN; CDR2 reads SYDVKM. The CDR3 is CASSLGRGQFF. In DNA form, the CDR3 reads TGTGCCAGCAGCCTGGGACGGGGGCAGTTCTTC.

As for this clone: Other DNA sequences in this sample translate to the same CDR3. The rearrangement uses TRBV10-3 and TRBJ2-7; D might be TRBD1 or TRBD2, each matching 6 bases. Trimming removed 2 bases at V and 1 base at J, with 9 bases between. The germline V gene encodes CDR1 ENHRY and CDR2 SYGVKD. This CDR3 comprises 14 residues. The CDR3 reads CAISEGGGSYEQYF. The CDR3 DNA follows: TGTGCCATCAGTGAGGGAGGGGGTTCCTACGAGCAGTACTTC.

This clone was recorded only once. Other DNA sequences of this sample code for an identical CDR3. V is TRBV10-1 and J is TRBJ2-1; tentatively, D is TRBD1 (6 bases). Germline CDR1 WNHNN, CDR2 SYGVQD (reference sequence). The V gene lost 2 bases and the J gene lost 4 bases, with 9 bases spanning the gap. This CDR3 region has 14 residues. CDR3 region: CASSEDRRYNEQFF. DNA of the CDR3: TGCGCCAGCAGTGAGGACAGGAGATACAATGAGCAGTTCTTC.

The chain uses TRBV6-5 and TRBJ2-7, with D uncertain. This CDR3 comprises 13 residues. The V and J ends lost 8 bases and 3 bases respectively, with 14 bases between them. Germline V gives CDR1 MNHEY, CDR2 SVGAGI. The CDR3 is CASARTAYYEQYF. CDR3 nucleotide sequence: TGTGCCAGCGCCCGGACGGCGTACTACGAGCAGTACTTC.

The chain couples TRBV7-9 to TRBJ2-7, with 8 bases lining up with TRBD1. With 2 bases clipped from V and 0 bases from J, the junction kept 6 bases outside the gene matches. The CDR3 spans 16 residues. Germline assignment: CDR1 SEHNR and CDR2 FQNEAQ (reference sequence). CDR3 bases: TGTGCCAGCAGCTTACGGACAGGGAAGGGCTCCTACGAGCAGTACTTC. The encoded protein is CASSLRTGKGSYEQYF.

The rearrangement links TRBV9 to TRBJ2-7; TRBD1 is a possible D gene (5 bases). In germline, CDR1 is SGDLS, CDR2 YYNGEE. The CDR3 has 14 amino acids. Trimming left V 0 bases short and J 7 bases short, with 14 bases between. The CDR3 protein is CASSVAAGLGEQYF. As DNA, the CDR3 is TGTGCCAGCAGCGTAGCTGCAGGGCTTGGGGAGCAGTACTTC.

With regard to this clone: One end of the junction is discordant with germline, which a read error may explain. This chain uses TRBV7-7 with TRBJ2-2; 11 nucleotides agree with TRBD1. The CDR3 length is 16 residues. CDR1 and CDR2 from the germline V gene are SSHAT and FNYEAQ (reference sequence). CDR3 sequence: CASSPGQGANTGELFF. The CDR3 DNA is TGTGCTAGCAGCCCGGGACAGGGGGCGAACACCGGGGAGCTGTTTTTT. Drawing the rest from reference TRBV7-7 and TRBJ2-2, the complete variable domain is GAGVSQSPRYKVTKRGQDVTLRCDPISSHATLYWYQQALGQGPEFLTYFNYEAQPDKSGLPSDRFSAERPEGSISTLTIQRTEQRDSAMYRCASSPGQGANTGELFFGEGSRLTVL.

This chain links TRBV5-1 with TRBJ2-7; D perhaps matches TRBD1 (5 bases). Germline CDR1 is SGHRS and CDR2 is YFSETQ. The CDR3 has 15 residues. V dropped 5 bases and J dropped 0 bases, with 15 bases sitting between them. The CDR3: CASRTGLGSSYEQYF. The CDR3 DNA sequence: TGCGCCAGCAGAACAGGTTTAGGAAGCTCCTACGAGCAGTACTTC. Looking up the rest from reference TRBV5-1 and TRBJ2-7 gives the full variable domain: KAGVTQTPRYLIKTRGQQVTLSCSPISGHRSVSWYQQTPGQGLQFLFEYFSETQRNKGNFPGRFSGRQFSNSRSEMNVSTLELGDSALYLCASRTGLGSSYEQYFGPGTRLTVT.

DNA for the CDR3: TGTGCCACCACCCGGGGGGAGGGAGCTTTCTTT. Translated, it gives CATTRGEGAFF. The chain combines TRBV10-3 with TRBJ1-1, with D maybe TRBD1 (5 bases). Trimming cost V 10 bases and J 10 bases, with 16 bases left between them. This CDR3 contains 11 residues. The germline CDR1 and CDR2 sequences are ENHRY and SYGVKD.

J is TRBJ2-3 and V is TRBV11-2, with TRBD1 as a possible D gene (5 bases). This CDR3 region has 16 residues. Trimming took off 1 base at V and 3 bases at J, with 14 bases between the two ends. Germline values: CDR1 SGHAT, CDR2 FQNNGV. CDR3 sequence reads: CASSLGGDGVTDTQYF. The CDR3 coding sequence is TGTGCCAGCAGCTTAGGGGGCGATGGAGTTACAGATACGCAGTATTTT.

This chain links TRBV4-3 with TRBJ2-1; TRBD2 matches 11 bases. The CDR3 sequence is 19 residues long. The V segment lost 0 bases and the J segment 0 bases; nucleotides outside the gene matches: 7. CDR1 and CDR2 from the germline V gene are LGHNA and YSLEER. The CDR3 is CASSQDSGLAVPSYNEQFF. The CDR3 nucleotides read TGCGCCAGCAGCCAAGATTCGGGACTAGCGGTTCCCTCCTACAATGAGCAGTTCTTC.